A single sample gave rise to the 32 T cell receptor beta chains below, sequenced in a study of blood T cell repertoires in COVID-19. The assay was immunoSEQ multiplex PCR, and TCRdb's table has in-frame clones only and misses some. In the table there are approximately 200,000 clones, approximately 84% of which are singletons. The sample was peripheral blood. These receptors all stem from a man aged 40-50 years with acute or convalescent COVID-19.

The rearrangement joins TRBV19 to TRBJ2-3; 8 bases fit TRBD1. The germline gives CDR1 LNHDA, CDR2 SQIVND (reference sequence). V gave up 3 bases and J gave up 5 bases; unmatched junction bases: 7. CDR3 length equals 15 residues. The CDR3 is CASSIGQGGEDTQYF. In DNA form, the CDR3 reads TGTGCCAGTAGTATTGGACAGGGAGGAGAAGATACGCAGTATTTT.

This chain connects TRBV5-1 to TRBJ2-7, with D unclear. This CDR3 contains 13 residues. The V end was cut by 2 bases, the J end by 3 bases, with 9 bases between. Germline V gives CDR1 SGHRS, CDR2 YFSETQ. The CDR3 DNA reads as TGCGCCAGCAGCTTCACAGAAGACTACGAGCAGTACTTC. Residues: CASSFTEDYEQYF.

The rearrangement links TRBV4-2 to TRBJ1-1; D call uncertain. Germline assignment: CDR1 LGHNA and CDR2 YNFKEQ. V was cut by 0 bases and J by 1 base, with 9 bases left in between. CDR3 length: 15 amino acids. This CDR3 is CASSQDGWRNTEAFF. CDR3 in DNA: TGTGCCAGCAGCCAAGACGGGTGGAGGAACACTGAAGCTTTCTTT.

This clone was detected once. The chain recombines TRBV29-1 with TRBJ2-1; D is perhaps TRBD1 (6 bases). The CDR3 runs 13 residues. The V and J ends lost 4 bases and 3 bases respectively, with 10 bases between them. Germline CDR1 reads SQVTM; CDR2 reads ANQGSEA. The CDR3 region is CSVVTGYYNEQFF. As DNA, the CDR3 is TGCAGCGTTGTAACAGGGTACTACAATGAGCAGTTCTTC.

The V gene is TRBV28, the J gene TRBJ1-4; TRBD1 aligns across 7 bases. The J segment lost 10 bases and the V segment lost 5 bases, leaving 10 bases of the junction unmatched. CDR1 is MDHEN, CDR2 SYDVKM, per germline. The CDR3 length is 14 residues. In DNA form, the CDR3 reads TGTGCCAGCAGTACCGAGGGGGCGCATGGAAAACTGTTTTTT. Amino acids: CASSTEGAHGKLFF. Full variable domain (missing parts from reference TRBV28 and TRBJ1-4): DVKVTQSSRYLVKRTGEKVFLECVQDMDHENMFWYRQDPGLGLRLIYFSYDVKMKEKGDIPEGYSVSREKKERFSLILESASTNQTSMYLCASSTEGAHGKLFFGSGTQLSVL.

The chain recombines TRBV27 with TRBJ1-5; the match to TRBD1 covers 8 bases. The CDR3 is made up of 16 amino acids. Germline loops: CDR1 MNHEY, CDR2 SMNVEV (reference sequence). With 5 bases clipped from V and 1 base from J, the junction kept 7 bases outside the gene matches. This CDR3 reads CASSRQGRLSNQPQHF. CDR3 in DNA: TGTGCCAGCAGTCGACAGGGGAGGCTAAGCAATCAGCCCCAGCATTTT.

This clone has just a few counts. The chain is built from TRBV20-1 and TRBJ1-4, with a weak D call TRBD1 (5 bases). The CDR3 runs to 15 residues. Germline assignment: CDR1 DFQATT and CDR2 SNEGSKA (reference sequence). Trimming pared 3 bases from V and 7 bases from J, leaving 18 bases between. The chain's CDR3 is CSASRSRGVGEKLFF. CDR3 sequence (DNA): TGCAGTGCTAGTAGGTCGCGGGGGGTCGGTGAAAAACTGTTTTTT.

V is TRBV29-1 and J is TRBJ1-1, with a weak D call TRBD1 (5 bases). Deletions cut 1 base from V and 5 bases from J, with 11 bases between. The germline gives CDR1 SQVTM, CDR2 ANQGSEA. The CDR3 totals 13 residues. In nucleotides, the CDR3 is TGCAGCGTTGAAGTAAATCAGGGAACTGAAGCTTTCTTT. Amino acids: CSVEVNQGTEAFF.

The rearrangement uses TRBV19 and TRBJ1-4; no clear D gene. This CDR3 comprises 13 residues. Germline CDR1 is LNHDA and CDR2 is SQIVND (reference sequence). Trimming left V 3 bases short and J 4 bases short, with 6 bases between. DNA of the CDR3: TGTGCCAGTAGTATCTGGAGTAATGAAAAACTGTTTTTT. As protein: CASSIWSNEKLFF.

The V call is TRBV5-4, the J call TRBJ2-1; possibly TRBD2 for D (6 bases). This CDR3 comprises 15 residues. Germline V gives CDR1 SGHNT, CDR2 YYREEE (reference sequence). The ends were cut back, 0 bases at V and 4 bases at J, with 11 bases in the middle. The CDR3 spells CASSLGDLQYNEQFF. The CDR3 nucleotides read TGTGCCAGCAGCTTGGGGGACTTACAGTACAATGAGCAGTTCTTC.

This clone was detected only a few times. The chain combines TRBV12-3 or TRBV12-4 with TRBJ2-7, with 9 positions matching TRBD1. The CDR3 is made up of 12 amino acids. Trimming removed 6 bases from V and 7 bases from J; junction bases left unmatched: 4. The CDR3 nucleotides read TGTGCCAGCAGAGGGACAGGGCGGGAGCAGTACTTC. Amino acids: CASRGTGREQYF.

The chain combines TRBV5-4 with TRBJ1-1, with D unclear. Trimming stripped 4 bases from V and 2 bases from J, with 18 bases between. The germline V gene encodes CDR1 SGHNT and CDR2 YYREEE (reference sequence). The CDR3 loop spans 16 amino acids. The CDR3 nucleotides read TGTGCCAGCAGCCCGGGGAACCCGAGAGCAAACACTGAAGCTTTCTTT. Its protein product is CASSPGNPRANTEAFF.

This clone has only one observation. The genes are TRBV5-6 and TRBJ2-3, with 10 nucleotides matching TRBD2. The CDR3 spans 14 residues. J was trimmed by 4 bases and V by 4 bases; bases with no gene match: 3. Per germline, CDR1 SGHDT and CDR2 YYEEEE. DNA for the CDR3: TGTGCCAGCAGCGAGGGACTAGCGCCAGATACGCAGTATTTT. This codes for CASSEGLAPDTQYF.

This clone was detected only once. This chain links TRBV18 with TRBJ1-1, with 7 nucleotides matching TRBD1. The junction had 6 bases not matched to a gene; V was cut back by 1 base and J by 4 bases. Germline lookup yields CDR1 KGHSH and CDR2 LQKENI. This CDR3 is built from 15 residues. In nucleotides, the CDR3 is TGTGCCAGCTCACCACAAATTGGGACAGCCACTGAAGCTTTCTTT. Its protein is CASSPQIGTATEAFF.

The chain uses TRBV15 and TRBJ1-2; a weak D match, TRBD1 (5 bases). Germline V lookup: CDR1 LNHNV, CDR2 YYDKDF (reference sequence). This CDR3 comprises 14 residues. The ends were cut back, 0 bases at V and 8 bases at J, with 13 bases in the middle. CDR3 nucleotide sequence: TGTGCCACCAGCAGAGATGTGGGGGAGGGAGGCTACACCTTC. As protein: CATSRDVGEGGYTF.

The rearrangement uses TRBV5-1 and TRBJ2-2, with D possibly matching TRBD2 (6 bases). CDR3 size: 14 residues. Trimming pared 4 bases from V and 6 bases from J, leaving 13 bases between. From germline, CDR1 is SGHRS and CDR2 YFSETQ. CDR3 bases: TGCGCCAGCAGCCGGGACTTATCCGCCGGGGAGCTGTTTTTT. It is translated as CASSRDLSAGELFF.

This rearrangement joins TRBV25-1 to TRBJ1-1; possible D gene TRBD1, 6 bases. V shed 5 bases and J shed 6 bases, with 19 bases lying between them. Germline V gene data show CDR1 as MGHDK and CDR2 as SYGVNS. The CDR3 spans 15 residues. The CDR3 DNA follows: TGTGCCAGCAGTCCAGGGGATGGGAGGGTCGCTGAAGCTTTCTTT. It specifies CASSPGDGRVAEAFF. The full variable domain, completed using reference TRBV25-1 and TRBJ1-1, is EADIYQTPRYLVIGTGKKITLECSQTMGHDKMYWYQQDPGMELHLIHYSYGVNSTEKGDLSSESTVSRIRTEHFPLTLESARPSHTSQYLCASSPGDGRVAEAFFGQGTRLTVV.

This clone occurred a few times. CDR3 sequence (DNA): TGTGCCAGCAGCCAAGTAGGGGATAATGAAAAACTGTTTTTT. Translation: CASSQVGDNEKLFF. The chain carries TRBV4-2 and TRBJ1-4, with a possible D match to TRBD1 (5 bases). The germline V gene encodes CDR1 LGHNA and CDR2 YNFKEQ. V was pared by 1 base and J by 4 bases, with 7 bases between. The CDR3 has 14 residues.

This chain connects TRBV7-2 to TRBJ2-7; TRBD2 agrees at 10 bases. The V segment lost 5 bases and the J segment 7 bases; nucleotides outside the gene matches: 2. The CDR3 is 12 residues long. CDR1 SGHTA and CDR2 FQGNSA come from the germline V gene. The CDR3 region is CASSRSGGEQYF. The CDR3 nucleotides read TGTGCCAGCAGCCGTAGCGGGGGGGAGCAGTACTTC.

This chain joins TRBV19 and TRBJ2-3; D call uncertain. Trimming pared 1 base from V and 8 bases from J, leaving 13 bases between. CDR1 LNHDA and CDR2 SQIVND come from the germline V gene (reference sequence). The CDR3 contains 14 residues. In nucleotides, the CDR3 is TGTGCCAGTAGTATAGGATACTACGTGGGTACGCAGTATTTT. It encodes CASSIGYYVGTQYF.

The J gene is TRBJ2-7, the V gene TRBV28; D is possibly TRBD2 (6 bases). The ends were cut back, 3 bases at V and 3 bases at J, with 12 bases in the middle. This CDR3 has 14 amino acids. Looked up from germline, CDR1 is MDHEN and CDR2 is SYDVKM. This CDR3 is CASSFLGGGYEQYF. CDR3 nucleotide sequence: TGTGCCAGCAGTTTCTTGGGGGGAGGCTACGAGCAGTACTTC.

DNA for the CDR3: TGTGCCAGCAGTGACCCCCCGGGTGGCTACACCTTC. Its translation is CASSDPPGGYTF. The chain links TRBV6-1 to TRBJ1-2, with no clear D. CDR3 size: 12 residues. Between the trimmed V and J ends, which lost 3 bases and 7 bases, there was a span of 9 bases. Germline-derived CDR1 and CDR2 are MNHNS and SASEGT.

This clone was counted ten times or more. This CDR3 is CASSLVSEAREKLFF. The DNA for the CDR3 is TGCGCCAGCAGCTTGGTATCAGAGGCCCGTGAAAAACTGTTTTTT. The rearrangement links TRBV5-1 to TRBJ1-4; D call uncertain. The V gene's germline CDR1 is SGHRS and CDR2 YFSETQ. V gave up 0 bases and J gave up 7 bases, with 13 bases separating them. This CDR3 has 15 residues. Full variable domain (rest looked up from reference TRBV5-1 and TRBJ1-4): KAGVTQTPRYLIKTRGQQVTLSCSPISGHRSVSWYQQTPGQGLQFLFEYFSETQRNKGNFPGRFSGRQFSNSRSEMNVSTLELGDSALYLCASSLVSEAREKLFFGSGTQLSVL.

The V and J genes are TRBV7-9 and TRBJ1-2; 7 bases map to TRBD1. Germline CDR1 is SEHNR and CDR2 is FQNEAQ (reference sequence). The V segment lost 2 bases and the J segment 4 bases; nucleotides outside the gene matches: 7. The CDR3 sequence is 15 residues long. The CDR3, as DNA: TGTGCCAGCAGCTTACGCCGGGACAGCACCTATGGCTACACCTTC. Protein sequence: CASSLRRDSTYGYTF. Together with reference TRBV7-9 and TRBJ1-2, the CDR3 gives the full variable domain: DTGVSQNPRHKITKRGQNVTFRCDPISEHNRLYWYRQTLGQGPEFLTYFQNEAQLEKSRLLSDRFSAERPKGSFSTLEIQRTEQGDSAMYLCASSLRRDSTYGYTFGSGTRLTVV.

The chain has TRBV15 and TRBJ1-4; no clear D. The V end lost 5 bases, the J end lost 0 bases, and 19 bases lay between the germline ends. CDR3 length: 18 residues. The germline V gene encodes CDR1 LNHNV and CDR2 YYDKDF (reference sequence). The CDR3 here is CATSPSPPGYATNEKLFF. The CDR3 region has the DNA TGTGCCACCAGCCCAAGCCCCCCAGGTTATGCAACTAATGAAAAACTGTTTTTT.

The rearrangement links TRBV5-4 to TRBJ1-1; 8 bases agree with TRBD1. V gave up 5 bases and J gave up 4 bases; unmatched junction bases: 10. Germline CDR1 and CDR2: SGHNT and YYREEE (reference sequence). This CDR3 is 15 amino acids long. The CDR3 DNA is TGTGCCAGCAGTTATGACAGGGGTGAGGGCACTGAAGCTTTCTTT. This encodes CASSYDRGEGTEAFF.

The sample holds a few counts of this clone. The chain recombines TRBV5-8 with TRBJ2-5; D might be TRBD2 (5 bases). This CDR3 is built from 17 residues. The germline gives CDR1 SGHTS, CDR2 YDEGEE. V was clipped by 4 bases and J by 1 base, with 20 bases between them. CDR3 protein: CASSPGLAATSQETQYF. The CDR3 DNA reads TGTGCCAGCAGCCCCGGCTTGGCAGCCACTAGCCAAGAGACCCAGTACTTC.

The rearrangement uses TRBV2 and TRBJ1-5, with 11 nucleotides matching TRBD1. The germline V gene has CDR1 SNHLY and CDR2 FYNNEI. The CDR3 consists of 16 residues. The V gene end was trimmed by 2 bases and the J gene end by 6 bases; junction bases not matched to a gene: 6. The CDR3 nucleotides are TGTGCCAGCAGTGAATTTGGACAGGGGGCAAGTCAGCCCCAGCATTTT. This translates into CASSEFGQGASQPQHF. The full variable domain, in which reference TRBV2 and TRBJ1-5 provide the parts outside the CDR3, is EPEVTQTPSHQVTQMGQEVILRCVPISNHLYFYWYRQILGQKVEFLVSFYNNEISEKSEIFDDQFSVERPDGSNFTLKIRSTKLEDSAMYFCASSEFGQGASQPQHFGDGTRLSIL.

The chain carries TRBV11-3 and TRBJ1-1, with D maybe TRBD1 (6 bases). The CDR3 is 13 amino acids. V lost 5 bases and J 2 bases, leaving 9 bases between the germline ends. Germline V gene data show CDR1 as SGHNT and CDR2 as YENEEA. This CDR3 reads CASSHRANTEAFF. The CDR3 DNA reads TGTGCCAGCAGCCACAGGGCCAACACTGAAGCTTTCTTT.

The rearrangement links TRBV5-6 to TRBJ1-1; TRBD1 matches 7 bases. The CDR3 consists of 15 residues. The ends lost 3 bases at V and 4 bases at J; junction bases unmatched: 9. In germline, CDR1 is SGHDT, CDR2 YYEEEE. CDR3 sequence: CASSWTDRVGTEAFF. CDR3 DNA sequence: TGTGCCAGCAGCTGGACTGACAGGGTGGGCACTGAAGCTTTCTTT.

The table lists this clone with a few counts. CDR3 loop: CASSSQGGRGDEQYF. The CDR3 nucleotides are TGCGCCAGCAGCTCCCAAGGGGGTAGAGGCGACGAGCAGTACTTC. The chain links TRBV5-1 to TRBJ2-7; D might be TRBD1 (6 bases). The germline CDR1 and CDR2 sequences are SGHRS and YFSETQ. The CDR3 is made up of 15 amino acids. The ends were cut back, 3 bases at V and 5 bases at J, with 18 bases in the middle. Filled out from reference TRBV5-1 and TRBJ2-7, the complete variable domain reads KAGVTQTPRYLIKTRGQQVTLSCSPISGHRSVSWYQQTPGQGLQFLFEYFSETQRNKGNFPGRFSGRQFSNSRSEMNVSTLELGDSALYLCASSSQGGRGDEQYFGPGTRLTVT.

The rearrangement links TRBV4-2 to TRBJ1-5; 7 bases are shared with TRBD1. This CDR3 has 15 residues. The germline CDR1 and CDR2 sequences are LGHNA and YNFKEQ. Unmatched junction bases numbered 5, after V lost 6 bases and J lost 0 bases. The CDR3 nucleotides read TGTGCCAGCAGTCCGACAGGGTATAGCAATCAGCCCCAGCATTTT. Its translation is CASSPTGYSNQPQHF.